This TCR beta chain was retrieved from a study of blood T cells in healthy people across ages. PCR was performed a second time for about 7 to 12 cycles using a sample-barcoded 5' primer and a J-beta primer mix. TCRdb re-called the 5' RACE reads through MiXCR, storing one row per CDR3 protein. Among some 1.4 million distinct CDR3 sequences, around 39% were seen once, and the ten largest hold under 8%. Trimming at V came to 5 bases and at J to 2 bases, leaving 8 bases not matched to a gene. The germline V gene has CDR1 DFQATT and CDR2 SNEGSKA (reference sequence). The length of the CDR3 is 17 residues.

The TCR originated in a woman between 18 and 29 years old in good health. The sample consisted of blood. The chain couples TRBV20-1 to TRBJ2-1; TRBD2 matches 14 bases. In DNA, the CDR3 is TGCAGTGCTCGCGGACTAGCGGGGGGAATTACCTACAATGAGCAGTTCTTC. Encoded protein: CSARGLAGGITYNEQFF.